These 16 T cell receptor beta chains came from one sample sequenced in a study of cytomegalovirus exposure and HLA in healthy donors. TCRdb's table, derived via immunoSEQ multiplex PCR, lists solely in-frame clones and lacks some. The sample has around 58,000 clones; around 89% are singletons. The sequencing input was PBMCs. These receptor sequences come from a woman between 18 and 29 years old in good health and CMV-seronegative.

The chain combines TRBV2 with TRBJ2-7; 7 bases agree with TRBD1. The J segment lost 3 bases and the V segment lost 6 bases, leaving 8 bases of the junction unmatched. The CDR3 is 14 amino acids. Germline V gene data show CDR1 as SNHLY and CDR2 as FYNNEI. The CDR3 DNA reads as TGTGCCAGCAGGGACACCGGGACAGTCTACGAGCAGTACTTC. This encodes CASRDTGTVYEQYF.

The chain links TRBV4-1 to TRBJ2-3; maybe TRBD2 (6 bases). V shed 4 bases and J shed 0 bases, with 17 bases lying between them. The CDR3 totals 17 residues. Germline assignment: CDR1 MGHRA and CDR2 YSYEKL. CDR3 region: CASSPTPGGPSTDTQYF. Written as DNA, the CDR3 is TGCGCCAGCAGCCCTACCCCCGGGGGACCTAGCACAGATACGCAGTATTTT.

The CDR3 spells CATKRTVAANEQFF. The CDR3 DNA follows: TGCGCCACAAAAAGGACTGTAGCAGCCAATGAGCAGTTCTTC. V is TRBV4-1 and J is TRBJ2-1; D may be TRBD2 (5 bases). Germline V CDR1 and CDR2: MGHRA, YSYEKL. The CDR3 sequence is 14 residues long. Trimming stripped 10 bases from V and 6 bases from J, with 19 bases between.

The chain joins TRBV9 to TRBJ2-1, with 13 positions matching TRBD2. CDR1 and CDR2 from the germline V gene are SGDLS and YYNGEE. Germline trimming cut 3 bases from V and 9 bases from J; bases unmatched to any gene: 9. This CDR3 region has 16 residues. CDR3 in amino acids: CASSGLLAGGQVEQFF. The DNA for the CDR3 is TGTGCCAGCAGCGGGTTACTAGCGGGGGGGCAGGTTGAGCAGTTCTTC.

V usage is TRBV6-1 and J usage is TRBJ2-5; 9 positions match TRBD2. Per the germline V gene, CDR1 is MNHNS and CDR2 is SASEGT. The CDR3 is made up of 17 amino acids. After removal of 4 bases from V and 2 bases from J, the junction contained 11 bases not matched to a gene. CDR3 region: CASSAYILAGWQETQYF. CDR3 DNA: TGTGCCAGCAGTGCCTACATTCTAGCGGGGTGGCAAGAGACCCAGTACTTC.

The chain joins TRBV2 to TRBJ2-6; 8 nucleotides agree with TRBD1. The V segment lost 8 bases and the J segment 0 bases; nucleotides outside the gene matches: 15. Germline CDR1 reads SNHLY; CDR2 reads FYNNEI. The CDR3 consists of 19 residues. This CDR3 reads CASCRDRRSLYSGANVLTF. In DNA form, the CDR3 reads TGTGCCAGCTGCCGGGACAGGCGGTCCCTTTACTCTGGGGCCAACGTCCTGACTTTC. Full variable domain (outside the CDR3, taken from reference TRBV2 and TRBJ2-6): EPEVTQTPSHQVTQMGQEVILRCVPISNHLYFYWYRQILGQKVEFLVSFYNNEISEKSEIFDDQFSVERPDGSNFTLKIRSTKLEDSAMYFCASCRDRRSLYSGANVLTFGAGSRLTVL.

This chain joins TRBV5-6 and TRBJ1-2, with 12 nucleotides matching TRBD1. Germline V gene sequence: CDR1 SGHDT, CDR2 YYEEEE. This CDR3 comprises 16 residues. V lost 0 bases to trimming and J lost 8 bases; unmatched junction nucleotides: 8. The CDR3 region is CASSLAKPGTGGGYTF. The CDR3 DNA is TGTGCCAGCAGCTTGGCAAAGCCTGGGACAGGGGGCGGCTACACCTTC.

This clone has more than one count but fewer than ten. This sequence joins TRBV5-4 and TRBJ2-7, with TRBD1 matching 9 bases. The germline gives CDR1 SGHNT, CDR2 YYREEE (reference sequence). The V segment lost 3 bases and the J segment 0 bases; nucleotides outside the gene matches: 7. This CDR3 has 16 amino acids. CDR3 sequence reads: CASSSRRDRASYEQYF. For the CDR3, the DNA is TGTGCCAGCAGCTCGCGCCGGGACAGGGCCTCCTACGAGCAGTACTTC.

The chain has TRBV5-1 and TRBJ1-1, with D maybe TRBD1 (5 bases). V was pared by 0 bases and J by 4 bases, with 13 bases between. CDR3 length equals 15 residues. CDR1 and CDR2 (germline): SGHRS, YFSETQ. The CDR3 DNA sequence: TGCGCCAGCAGCTTGGGGCTGGGGGGTGGCACTGAAGCTTTCTTT. Amino acid sequence: CASSLGLGGGTEAFF. The full variable domain, in which reference TRBV5-1 and TRBJ1-1 provide the parts outside the CDR3, is KAGVTQTPRYLIKTRGQQVTLSCSPISGHRSVSWYQQTPGQGLQFLFEYFSETQRNKGNFPGRFSGRQFSNSRSEMNVSTLELGDSALYLCASSLGLGGGTEAFFGQGTRLTVV.

The chain employs TRBV7-9 and TRBJ1-2; a weak D match, TRBD1 (5 bases). The CDR3 totals 14 residues. V lost 6 bases to trimming and J lost 5 bases, with 16 bases between them. Germline loops: CDR1 SEHNR, CDR2 FQNEAQ (reference sequence). The CDR3 sequence is CASSQGSREYGYTF. CDR3 sequence (DNA): TGTGCCAGCAGTCAAGGGTCCAGGGAATATGGCTACACCTTC. Looking up the rest from reference TRBV7-9 and TRBJ1-2 gives the full variable domain: DTGVSQNPRHKITKRGQNVTFRCDPISEHNRLYWYRQTLGQGPEFLTYFQNEAQLEKSRLLSDRFSAERPKGSFSTLEIQRTEQGDSAMYLCASSQGSREYGYTFGSGTRLTVV.

J is TRBJ2-1 and V is TRBV15, with D unresolved. The CDR3 is 16 amino acids. Germline V gene sequence: CDR1 LNHNV, CDR2 YYDKDF (reference sequence). The V gene lost 1 base and the J gene lost 0 bases, with 10 bases spanning the gap. In DNA form, the CDR3 reads TGTGCCACCAGCAGAGGCGGCCAGAGCTCCTACAATGAGCAGTTCTTC. Amino acids: CATSRGGQSSYNEQFF. Based on the CDR3 plus reference TRBV15 and TRBJ2-1, the full variable domain is DAMVIQNPRYQVTQFGKPVTLSCSQTLNHNVMYWYQQKSSQAPKLLFHYYDKDFNNEADTPDNFQSRRPNTSFCFLDIRSPGLGDTAMYLCATSRGGQSSYNEQFFGPGTRLTVL.

The CDR3 DNA follows: TGTGCCAGCAGTTCGGTCGGCAGGATAGAATACGAGCAGTACTTC. Encoded protein: CASSSVGRIEYEQYF. The chain joins TRBV28 to TRBJ2-7; D gene ambiguous. CDR1 is MDHEN, CDR2 SYDVKM, per germline. The V gene lost 4 bases and the J gene lost 4 bases, with 17 bases spanning the gap. The CDR3 contains 15 residues.

CDR3 in amino acids: CASSYLAGSNNEQFF. The CDR3 bases are TGTGCCAGCAGTTACCTAGCGGGGTCCAACAATGAGCAGTTCTTC. V gene TRBV6-5 combines with J gene TRBJ2-1, with TRBD2 identical over 9 bases. Germline V gene sequence: CDR1 MNHEY, CDR2 SVGAGI. There are 15 residues in the CDR3. V gave up 2 bases and J gave up 5 bases; unmatched junction bases: 4.

This chain uses TRBV2 with TRBJ2-1, with 7 bases matching TRBD2. Unmatched junction bases numbered 7, after V lost 8 bases and J lost 0 bases. Germline lookup yields CDR1 SNHLY and CDR2 FYNNEI. There are 15 residues in the CDR3. CDR3 DNA: TGTGCCAGCTCGAGGCGCGGGAGCTCCTACAATGAGCAGTTCTTC. Amino acids: CASSRRGSSYNEQFF.

This chain joins TRBV15 and TRBJ2-2, with D possibly TRBD1 on 6 matching bases. Germline V CDR1 and CDR2: LNHNV, YYDKDF (reference sequence). V lost 1 base to trimming and J lost 6 bases, with 9 bases between them. This CDR3 is 14 amino acids long. CDR3 region: CATSRGTDPGELFF. The CDR3 DNA is TGTGCCACCAGCAGAGGGACAGATCCCGGGGAGCTGTTTTTT. The whole variable domain, remainder taken from reference TRBV15 and TRBJ2-2, is DAMVIQNPRYQVTQFGKPVTLSCSQTLNHNVMYWYQQKSSQAPKLLFHYYDKDFNNEADTPDNFQSRRPNTSFCFLDIRSPGLGDTAMYLCATSRGTDPGELFFGEGSRLTVL.

This clone was seen a single time. The V gene is TRBV11-2, the J gene TRBJ1-1; tentative D call: TRBD1 (5 bases). Germline V gives CDR1 SGHAT, CDR2 FQNNGV. The length of the CDR3 is 13 residues. V was clipped by 1 base and J by 3 bases, with 6 bases between them. CDR3 amino acids: CASSLVQDTEAFF. The CDR3 DNA follows: TGTGCCAGCAGCTTAGTACAGGACACTGAAGCTTTCTTT. Drawing the rest from reference TRBV11-2 and TRBJ1-1, the complete variable domain is EAGVAQSPRYKIIEKRQSVAFWCNPISGHATLYWYQQILGQGPKLLIQFQNNGVVDDSQLPKDRFSAERLKGVDSTLKIQPAKLEDSAVYLCASSLVQDTEAFFGQGTRLTVV.